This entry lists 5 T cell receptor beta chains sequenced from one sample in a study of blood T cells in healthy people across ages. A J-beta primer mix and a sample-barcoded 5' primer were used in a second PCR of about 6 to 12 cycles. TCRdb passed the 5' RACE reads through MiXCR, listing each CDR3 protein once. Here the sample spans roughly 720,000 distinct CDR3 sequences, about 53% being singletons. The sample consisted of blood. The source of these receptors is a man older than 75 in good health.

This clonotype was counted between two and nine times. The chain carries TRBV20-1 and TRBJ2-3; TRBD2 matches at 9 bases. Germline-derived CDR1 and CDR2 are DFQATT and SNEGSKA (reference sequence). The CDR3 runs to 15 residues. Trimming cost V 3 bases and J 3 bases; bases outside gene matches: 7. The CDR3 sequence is CSASGSGSGTDTQYF. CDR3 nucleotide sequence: TGCAGTGCTAGCGGTAGCGGGAGTGGGACAGATACGCAGTATTTT.

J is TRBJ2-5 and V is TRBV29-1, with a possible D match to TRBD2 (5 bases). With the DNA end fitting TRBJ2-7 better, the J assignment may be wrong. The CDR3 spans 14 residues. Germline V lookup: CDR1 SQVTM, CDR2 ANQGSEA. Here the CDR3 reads CSVEDRMGAAEQYF. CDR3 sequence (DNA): TGCAGCGTTGAAGATAGGATGGGAGCAGCCGAGCAGTACTTC.

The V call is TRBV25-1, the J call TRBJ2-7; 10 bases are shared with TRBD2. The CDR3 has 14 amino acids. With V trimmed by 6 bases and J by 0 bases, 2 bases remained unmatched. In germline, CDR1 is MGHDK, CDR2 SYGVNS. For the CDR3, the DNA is TGTGCCAGCAGAGGGACTAGCGCCTCCTACGAGCAGTACTTC. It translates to CASRGTSASYEQYF.

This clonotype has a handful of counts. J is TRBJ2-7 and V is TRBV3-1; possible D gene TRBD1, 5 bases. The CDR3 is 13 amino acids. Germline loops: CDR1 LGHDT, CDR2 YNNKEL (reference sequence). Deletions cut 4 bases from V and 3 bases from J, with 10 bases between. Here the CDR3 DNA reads TGTGCCAGCAGCCGTGGCAGGGACTACGAGCAGTACTTC. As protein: CASSRGRDYEQYF.

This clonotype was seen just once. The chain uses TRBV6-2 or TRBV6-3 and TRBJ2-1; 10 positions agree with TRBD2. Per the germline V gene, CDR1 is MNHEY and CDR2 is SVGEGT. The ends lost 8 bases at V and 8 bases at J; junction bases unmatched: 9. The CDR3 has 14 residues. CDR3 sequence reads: CASLSGRVAYEQFF. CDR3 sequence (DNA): TGTGCCAGCTTAAGCGGGAGGGTGGCATATGAGCAGTTCTTC.